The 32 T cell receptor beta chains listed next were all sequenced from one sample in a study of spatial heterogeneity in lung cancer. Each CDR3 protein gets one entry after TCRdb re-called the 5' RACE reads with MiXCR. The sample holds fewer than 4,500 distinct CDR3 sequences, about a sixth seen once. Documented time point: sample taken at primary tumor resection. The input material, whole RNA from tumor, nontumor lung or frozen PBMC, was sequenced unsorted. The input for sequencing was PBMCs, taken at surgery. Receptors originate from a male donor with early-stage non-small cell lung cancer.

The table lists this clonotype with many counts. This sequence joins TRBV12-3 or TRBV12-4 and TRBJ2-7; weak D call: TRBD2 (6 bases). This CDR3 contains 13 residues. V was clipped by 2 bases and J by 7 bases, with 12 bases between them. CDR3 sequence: CASSLTEGGEQYF. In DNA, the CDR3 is TGTGCCAGCAGTTTAACGGAGGGCGGTGAGCAGTACTTC.

The CDR3 nucleotides are TGTGCCACCAGCAGAGGGGCAGAACCCAACACCGGGGAGCTGTTTTTT. This sequence encodes CATSRGAEPNTGELFF. The chain couples TRBV15 to TRBJ2-2; D gene ambiguous. Trimming pared 1 base from V and 2 bases from J, leaving 11 bases between. Looked up from germline, CDR1 is LNHNV and CDR2 is YYDKDF (reference sequence). This CDR3 is 16 amino acids long.

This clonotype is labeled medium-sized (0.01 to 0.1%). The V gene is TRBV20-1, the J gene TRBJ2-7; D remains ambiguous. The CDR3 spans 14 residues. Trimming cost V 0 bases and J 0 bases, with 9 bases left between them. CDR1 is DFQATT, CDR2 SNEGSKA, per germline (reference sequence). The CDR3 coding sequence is TGCAGTGCTAGAGAGAACGCAATCTCCTACGAGCAGTACTTC. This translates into CSARENAISYEQYF.

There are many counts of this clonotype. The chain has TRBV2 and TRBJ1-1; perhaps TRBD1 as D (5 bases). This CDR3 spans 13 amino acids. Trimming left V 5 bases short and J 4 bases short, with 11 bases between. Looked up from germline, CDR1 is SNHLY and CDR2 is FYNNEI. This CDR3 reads CASSLGEGTEAFF. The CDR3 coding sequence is TGTGCCAGCAGTCTGGGGGAGGGCACTGAAGCTTTCTTT.

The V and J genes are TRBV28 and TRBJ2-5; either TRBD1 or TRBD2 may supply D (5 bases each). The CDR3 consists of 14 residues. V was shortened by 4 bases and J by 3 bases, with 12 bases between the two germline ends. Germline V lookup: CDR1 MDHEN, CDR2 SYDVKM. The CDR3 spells CASSSPGAEETQYF. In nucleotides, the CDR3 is TGTGCCAGCAGTTCCCCCGGGGCGGAAGAGACCCAGTACTTC.

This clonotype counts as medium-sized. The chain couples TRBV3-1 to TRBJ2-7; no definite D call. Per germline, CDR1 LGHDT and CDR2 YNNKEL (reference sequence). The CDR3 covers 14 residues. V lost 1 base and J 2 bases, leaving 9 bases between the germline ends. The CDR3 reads CASSQGMLAYEQYF. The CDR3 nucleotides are TGTGCCAGCAGCCAAGGTATGTTGGCCTACGAGCAGTACTTC.

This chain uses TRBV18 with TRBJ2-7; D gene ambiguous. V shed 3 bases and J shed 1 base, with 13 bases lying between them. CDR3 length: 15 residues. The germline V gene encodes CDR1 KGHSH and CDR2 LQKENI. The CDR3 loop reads CASSPRTELSYEQYF. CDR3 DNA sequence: TGTGCCAGCTCACCCCGGACCGAACTATCCTACGAGCAGTACTTC.

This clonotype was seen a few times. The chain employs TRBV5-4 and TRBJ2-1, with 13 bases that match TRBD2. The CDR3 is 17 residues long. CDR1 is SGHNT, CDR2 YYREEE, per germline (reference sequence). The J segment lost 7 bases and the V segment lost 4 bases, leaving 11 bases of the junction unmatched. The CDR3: CASSPAGGLAGVNEQFF. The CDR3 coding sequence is TGTGCCAGCAGCCCGGCCGGCGGACTAGCGGGAGTGAATGAGCAGTTCTTC. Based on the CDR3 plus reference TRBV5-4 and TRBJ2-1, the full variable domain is ETGVTQSPTHLIKTRGQQVTLRCSSQSGHNTVSWYQQALGQGPQFIFQYYREEENGRGNFPPRFSGLQFPNYSSELNVNALELDDSALYLCASSPAGGLAGVNEQFFGPGTRLTVL.

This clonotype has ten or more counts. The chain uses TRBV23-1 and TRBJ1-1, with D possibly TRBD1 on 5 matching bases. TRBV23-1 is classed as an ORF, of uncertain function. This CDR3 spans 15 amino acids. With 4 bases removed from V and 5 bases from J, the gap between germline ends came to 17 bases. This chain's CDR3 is CASSPADSGETEAFF. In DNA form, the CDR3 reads TGCGCCAGCAGTCCGGCCGACAGCGGGGAGACTGAAGCTTTCTTT.

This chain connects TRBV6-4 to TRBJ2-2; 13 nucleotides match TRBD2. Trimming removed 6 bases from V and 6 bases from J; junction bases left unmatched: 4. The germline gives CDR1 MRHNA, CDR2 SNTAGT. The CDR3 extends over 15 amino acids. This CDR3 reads CASRAGTSGAGELFF. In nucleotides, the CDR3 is TGTGCCAGCAGAGCCGGGACTAGCGGGGCCGGGGAGCTGTTTTTT.

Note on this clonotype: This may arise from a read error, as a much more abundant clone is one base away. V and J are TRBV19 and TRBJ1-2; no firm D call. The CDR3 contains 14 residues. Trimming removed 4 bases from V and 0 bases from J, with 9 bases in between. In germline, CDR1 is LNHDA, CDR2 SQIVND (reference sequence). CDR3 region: CASSNPCANYGYTF. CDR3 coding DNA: TGTGCCAGTAGTAACCCGTGTGCTAACTATGGCTACACCTTC.

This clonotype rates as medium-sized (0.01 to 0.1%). CDR3 bases: TGTGCCAGCACGTCTTTCGCCAGCCCCCAGCATTTT. Its protein is CASTSFASPQHF. The chain has TRBV6-6 and TRBJ1-5, with D unclear. Germline assignment: CDR1 MNHNY and CDR2 SVGAGI (reference sequence). Trimming took 7 bases from V and 10 from J, leaving 14 bases between them. CDR3 size: 12 residues.

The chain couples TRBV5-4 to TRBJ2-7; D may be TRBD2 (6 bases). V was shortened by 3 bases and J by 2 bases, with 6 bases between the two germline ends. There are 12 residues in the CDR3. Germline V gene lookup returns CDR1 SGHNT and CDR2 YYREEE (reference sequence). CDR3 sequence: CASSSGAYEQYF. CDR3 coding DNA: TGTGCCAGCAGCTCGGGGGCCTACGAGCAGTACTTC.

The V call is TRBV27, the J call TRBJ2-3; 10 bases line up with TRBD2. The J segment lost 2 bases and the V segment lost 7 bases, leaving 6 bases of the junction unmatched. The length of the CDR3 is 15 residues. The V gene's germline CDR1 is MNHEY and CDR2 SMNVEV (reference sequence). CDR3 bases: TGTGCCAGCACCGTAGCGGGGGGCACCACAGATACGCAGTATTTT. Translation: CASTVAGGTTDTQYF.

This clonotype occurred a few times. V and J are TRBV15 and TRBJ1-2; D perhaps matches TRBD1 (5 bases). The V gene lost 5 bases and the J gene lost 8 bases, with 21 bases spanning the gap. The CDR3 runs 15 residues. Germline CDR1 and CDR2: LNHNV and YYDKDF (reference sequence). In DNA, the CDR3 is TGTGCCACCAGCGCCCCCGGGACCCTCACTGGGGGCTACACCTTC. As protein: CATSAPGTLTGGYTF.

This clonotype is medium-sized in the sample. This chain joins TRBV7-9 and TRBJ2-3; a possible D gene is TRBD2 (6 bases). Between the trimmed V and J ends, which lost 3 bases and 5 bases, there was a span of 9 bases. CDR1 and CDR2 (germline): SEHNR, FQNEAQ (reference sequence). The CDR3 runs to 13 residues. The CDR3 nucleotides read TGTGCCAGCAGCTTGGTGGGAGGAGATACGCAGTATTTT. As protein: CASSLVGGDTQYF. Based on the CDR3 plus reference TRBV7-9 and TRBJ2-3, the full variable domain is DTGVSQNPRHKITKRGQNVTFRCDPISEHNRLYWYRQTLGQGPEFLTYFQNEAQLEKSRLLSDRFSAERPKGSFSTLEIQRTEQGDSAMYLCASSLVGGDTQYFGPGTRLTVL.

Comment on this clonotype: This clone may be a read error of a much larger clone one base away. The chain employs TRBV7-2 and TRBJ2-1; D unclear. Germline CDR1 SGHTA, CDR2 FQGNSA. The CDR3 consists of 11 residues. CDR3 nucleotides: TGTGCCAGCAGCTATAACAATGAGCTGTTCTTC. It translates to CASSYNNELFF.

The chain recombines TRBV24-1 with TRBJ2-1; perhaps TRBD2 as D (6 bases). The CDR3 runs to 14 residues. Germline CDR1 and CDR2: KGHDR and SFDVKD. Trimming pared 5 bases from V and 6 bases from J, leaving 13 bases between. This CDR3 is CATSGSGVPNEQFF. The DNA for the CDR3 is TGTGCCACCAGTGGGTCGGGGGTGCCCAATGAGCAGTTCTTC.

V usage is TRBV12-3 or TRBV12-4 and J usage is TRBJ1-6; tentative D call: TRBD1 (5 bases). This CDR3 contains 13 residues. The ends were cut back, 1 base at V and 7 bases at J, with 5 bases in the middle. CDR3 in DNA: TGTGCCAGCAGTTTAGGGGGGAATTCACCCCTCCACTTT. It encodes CASSLGGNSPLHF.

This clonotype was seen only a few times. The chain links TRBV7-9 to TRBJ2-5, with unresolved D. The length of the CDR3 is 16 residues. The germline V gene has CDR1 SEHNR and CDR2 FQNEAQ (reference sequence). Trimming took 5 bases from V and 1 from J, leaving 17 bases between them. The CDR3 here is CASSPRDSRFQETQYF. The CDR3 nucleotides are TGTGCCAGCAGCCCCCGCGATAGCAGATTCCAAGAGACCCAGTACTTC.

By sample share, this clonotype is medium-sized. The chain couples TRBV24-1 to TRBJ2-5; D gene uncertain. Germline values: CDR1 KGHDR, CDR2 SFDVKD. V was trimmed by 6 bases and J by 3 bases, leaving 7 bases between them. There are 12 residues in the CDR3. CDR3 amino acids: CATSTRKETQYF. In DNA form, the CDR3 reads TGTGCCACCAGTACCAGAAAAGAGACCCAGTACTTC.

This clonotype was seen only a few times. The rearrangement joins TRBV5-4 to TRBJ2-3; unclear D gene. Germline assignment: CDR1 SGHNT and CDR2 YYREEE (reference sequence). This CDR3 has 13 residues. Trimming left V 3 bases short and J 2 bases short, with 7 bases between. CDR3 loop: CASSWADTDTQYF. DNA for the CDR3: TGTGCCAGCAGCTGGGCAGACACAGATACGCAGTATTTT.

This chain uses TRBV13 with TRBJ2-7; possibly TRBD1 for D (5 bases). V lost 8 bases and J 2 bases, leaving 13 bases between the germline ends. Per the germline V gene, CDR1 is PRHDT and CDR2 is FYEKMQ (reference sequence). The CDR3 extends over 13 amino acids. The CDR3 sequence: CASSTGVTYEQYF. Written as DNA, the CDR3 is TGTGCCAGCTCTACAGGAGTTACCTACGAGCAGTACTTC.

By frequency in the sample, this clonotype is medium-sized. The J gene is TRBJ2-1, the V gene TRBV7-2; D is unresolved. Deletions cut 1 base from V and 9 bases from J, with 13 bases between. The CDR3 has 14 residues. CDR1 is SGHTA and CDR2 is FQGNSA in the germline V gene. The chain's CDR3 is CASSLDPLRSEQFF. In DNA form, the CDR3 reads TGTGCCAGCAGCTTAGACCCACTCAGGAGTGAGCAGTTCTTC.

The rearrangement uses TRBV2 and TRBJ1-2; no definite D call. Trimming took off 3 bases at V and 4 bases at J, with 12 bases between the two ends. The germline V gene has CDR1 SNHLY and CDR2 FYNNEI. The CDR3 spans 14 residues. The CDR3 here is CASSDFLTGYGYTF. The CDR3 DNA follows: TGTGCCAGCAGTGACTTTCTGACCGGCTATGGCTACACCTTC.

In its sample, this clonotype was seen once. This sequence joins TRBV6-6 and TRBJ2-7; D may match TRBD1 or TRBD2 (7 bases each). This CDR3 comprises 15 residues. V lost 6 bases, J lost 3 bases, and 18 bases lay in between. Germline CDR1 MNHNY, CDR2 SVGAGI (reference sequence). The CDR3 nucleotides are TGTGCCAGCAGGGGGGGGACAGCTGGACTCTACGAGCAGTACTTC. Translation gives CASRGGTAGLYEQYF.

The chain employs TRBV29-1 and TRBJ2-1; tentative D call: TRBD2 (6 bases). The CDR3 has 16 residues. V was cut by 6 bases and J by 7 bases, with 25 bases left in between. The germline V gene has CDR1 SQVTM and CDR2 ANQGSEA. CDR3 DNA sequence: TGCAGCGTCCGTGCCCCCCAACGGGACTCCCCAAATGAGCAGTTCTTC. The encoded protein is CSVRAPQRDSPNEQFF.

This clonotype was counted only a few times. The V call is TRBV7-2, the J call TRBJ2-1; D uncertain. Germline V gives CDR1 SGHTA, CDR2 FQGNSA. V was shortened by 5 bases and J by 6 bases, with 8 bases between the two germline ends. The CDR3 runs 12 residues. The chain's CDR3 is CASSSYFNEQFF. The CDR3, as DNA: TGTGCCAGCAGCAGTTACTTCAATGAGCAGTTCTTC.

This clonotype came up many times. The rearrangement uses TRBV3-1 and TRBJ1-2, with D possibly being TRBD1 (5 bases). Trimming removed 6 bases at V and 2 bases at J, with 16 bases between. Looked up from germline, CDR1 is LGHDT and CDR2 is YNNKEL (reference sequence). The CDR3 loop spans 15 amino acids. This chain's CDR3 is CASRSQGSENYGYTF. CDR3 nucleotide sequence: TGTGCCAGCAGATCGCAGGGTTCGGAGAACTATGGCTACACCTTC.

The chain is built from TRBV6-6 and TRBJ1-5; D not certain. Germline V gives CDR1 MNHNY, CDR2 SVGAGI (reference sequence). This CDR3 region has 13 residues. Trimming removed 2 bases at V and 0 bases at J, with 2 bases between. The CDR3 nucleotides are TGTGCCAGCAGTTACGGTAGCAATCAGCCCCAGCATTTT. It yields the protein CASSYGSNQPQHF.

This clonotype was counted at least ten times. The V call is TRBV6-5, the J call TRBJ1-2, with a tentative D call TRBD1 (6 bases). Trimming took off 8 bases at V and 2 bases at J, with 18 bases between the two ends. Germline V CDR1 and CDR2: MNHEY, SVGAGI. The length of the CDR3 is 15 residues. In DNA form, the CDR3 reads TGTGCCAGCGGTGGTTACAGGGCATCCAACTATGGCTACACCTTC. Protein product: CASGGYRASNYGYTF.

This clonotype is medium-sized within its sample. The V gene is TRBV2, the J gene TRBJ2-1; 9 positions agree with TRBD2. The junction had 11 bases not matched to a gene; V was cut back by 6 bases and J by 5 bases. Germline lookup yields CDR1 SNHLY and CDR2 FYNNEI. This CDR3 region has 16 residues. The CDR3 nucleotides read TGTGCCAGCAGCGACCCCGGGACTAGCACCCACAATGAGCAGTTCTTC. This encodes CASSDPGTSTHNEQFF. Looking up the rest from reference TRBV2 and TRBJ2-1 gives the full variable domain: EPEVTQTPSHQVTQMGQEVILRCVPISNHLYFYWYRQILGQKVEFLVSFYNNEISEKSEIFDDQFSVERPDGSNFTLKIRSTKLEDSAMYFCASSDPGTSTHNEQFFGPGTRLTVL.